One sample yielded the 2 T cell receptor beta chains listed below, sequenced in a study of shared clonotypes between healthy human individuals. Produced via immunoSEQ multiplex PCR; TCRdb's table is partial and in-frame only. The sample contains 1,500,000 or so clones, approximately 96% of which appear only once. The specimen sequenced was naive CD4+ T cells sorted from blood. Subset reported: CD45RA+ positively selected. The origin of the receptors is a man aged 25 to 40 in good health.

The chain joins TRBV29-1 to TRBJ2-7, with 7 bases aligning to TRBD2. V shed 4 bases and J 5 bases; nucleotides not matched to a gene: 23. The CDR3 is 18 amino acids. CDR1 is SQVTM and CDR2 is ANQGSEA in the germline V gene. This CDR3 is CSVALWGLRPSSPNEQYF. The CDR3 DNA is TGCAGCGTTGCTTTGTGGGGACTACGACCATCCTCTCCTAACGAGCAGTACTTC.

The chain combines TRBV6-5 with TRBJ1-1; perhaps TRBD1 as D (5 bases). The CDR3 runs to 11 residues. Trimming took 8 bases from V and 7 from J, leaving 11 bases between them. Germline CDR1 and CDR2: MNHEY and SVGAGI. CDR3 loop: CASGGRGEAFF. The CDR3 nucleotides are TGTGCCAGCGGGGGGAGAGGTGAAGCTTTCTTT.